This T cell receptor beta chain is from a study of T cell responses to AZD1222 COVID-19 vaccine. Germline V lookup: CDR1 LNHDA, CDR2 SQIVND (reference sequence). The length of the CDR3 is 12 residues. V was shortened by 5 bases and J by 7 bases, with 8 bases between the two germline ends. Overall study results and limits: Only a handful of AZD1222 recipients, several in all, had baseline seropositivity.

Sequencing was performed with immunoSEQ multiplex PCR; in TCRdb, only in-frame clones are kept and a portion is missing. Of 150,000 to 200,000 clones in the sample, 94% were seen once. For this clone: Its target is unknown.

This clonotype was sampled from an adult in good health. The sample here was peripheral blood, taken on day 0 of AZD1222 vaccination. V is TRBV19 and J is TRBJ2-2; D not resolved. DNA for the CDR3: TGTGCCAGTAGTCCGCGGATCGGGGAGCTGTTTTTT. This sequence encodes CASSPRIGELFF.